A single TCR beta chain is shown here with its context. No antigen is known for it. Base qualities are not recorded, but no much larger clone differs from it by a single base. TCRbeta CDR3 regions were amplified from genomic DNA using the immunoSEQ Assay, a bias-controlled multiplex PCR. For the original study's pipeline: Nucleated cell counts per sample were estimated from amplification of reference gene primers within the assay. To quantify the absolute abundance of each unique TCRbeta CDR3 rearrangement, sequence reads were collapsed and filtered. Productive Simpson clonality was computed per sample as the square root of Simpson's diversity index over productive rearrangements. Sourced from immuneACCESS, this table was stored by TCRdb with only in-frame sequences that have V and J called. A share of the clones is absent; for the studies checked, an unresolved V gene accounts for under half, and the remainder has no known explanation. Clone size and the V and J calls come from that table; the DNA yielded D and trimming. The sample table records about 230,000 clones; about four fifths of these occur just once. Approximately 9% of the sample goes to the ten largest clones.

The collaborating institutions used their own protocols to collect whole blood in K2EDTA tubes. Collaborator samples were shipped for TCRbeta analysis as frozen whole blood, isolated PBMCs, or DNA extracted from either sample type. The sample comes from a study of blood T cell repertoires in COVID-19 (dated by TCRdb to 2018 to 2021). Context from the whole study: Samples covering the acute and convalescent phases of COVID-19 were provided by collaborators in the United States, Italy and Spain. The prospective study material was composed of cDNA or gDNA derived from T cells, B-cell-depleted T cells, or PBMCs. Nearly every sample came with metadata listing a de-identified subject ID, COVID-19 status, age in years and sex. Subjects who had been exposed to COVID-19, were actively infected with it, or had recovered from it provided the deeply sampled blood TCRbeta repertoires that made up the dataset. The samples were drawn from the first 160 participants of the ongoing ImmuneRACE study and from 1,254 subjects provided by 6 global collaborators. The repertoires were made available in a free public database intended to serve as a resource for research on the immune response to SARS-CoV-2. Where available, HLA class I and class II types were obtained from metadata supplied by the sample provider rather than from assay-based typing.

Points the paper makes about the study in general: Clinical and demographic metadata were provided uncurated, with the amount varying by source and participant.

The clonotype was recovered from a man between 40 and 49 years old with active or convalescent COVID-19. Sequenced material: peripheral blood.

In nucleotides, the sequence is TGTGCCAGCAGCAAAACGACAGTACTGAGTTCCCGTCCCAACTTC. Translated, this is CASSKTTVLSSRPNF. This receptor chain uses TRBV21-1 and TRBJ2-7; the table assigns TRBD1, which was not confirmed against the DNA. TRBV21-1 is a pseudogene. The CDR3 goes from the cysteine to the phenylalanine over 15 residues. Left in the record is the CDR3 DNA by itself, 45 bases read in frame from the first base.